The 28 T cell receptor beta chains below come from one sample, sequenced in a study of cytomegalovirus exposure and HLA in healthy donors. Profiled with immunoSEQ multiplex PCR; TCRdb holds only in-frame clones, not every one. The sample consists of about 400,000 clones, 75% to 90% of them appearing once. Sample: PBMCs. The receptors stem from a woman aged 18-30 years in good health and CMV-seronegative.

This chain connects TRBV6-1 to TRBJ2-7, with D possibly TRBD2 on 5 matching bases. The CDR3 loop spans 15 amino acids. The germline V gene encodes CDR1 MNHNS and CDR2 SASEGT. The V and J ends lost 2 bases and 3 bases respectively, with 14 bases between them. CDR3 in amino acids: CASSEQPGNYYEQYF. As DNA, the CDR3 is TGTGCCAGCAGTGAACAGCCGGGAAATTACTACGAGCAGTACTTC.

This chain uses TRBV4-1 with TRBJ1-4; a weak D match, TRBD1 (5 bases). The germline V gene encodes CDR1 MGHRA and CDR2 YSYEKL. This CDR3 is built from 16 residues. V dropped 5 bases and J dropped 4 bases, with 17 bases sitting between them. In DNA, the CDR3 is TGCGCCAGCAGCAGCGCCGGGGCCGGGAGTAATGAAAAACTGTTTTTT. Translating it yields CASSSAGAGSNEKLFF.

V gene TRBV5-1 combines with J gene TRBJ2-5, with D possibly being TRBD1 (6 bases). This CDR3 has 14 amino acids. V lost 4 bases to trimming and J lost 5 bases, with 15 bases between them. Germline loops: CDR1 SGHRS, CDR2 YFSETQ. Here the CDR3 reads CASSVGTPPETQYF. Here the CDR3 DNA reads TGCGCCAGCAGCGTCGGGACACCACCGGAGACCCAGTACTTC.

The rearrangement uses TRBV11-1 and TRBJ2-5, with D uncertain. Germline CDR1 and CDR2: SGHAT and FQDESV (reference sequence). V was trimmed by 8 bases and J by 2 bases, leaving 9 bases between them. The CDR3 runs 12 residues. This CDR3 is CASSASQETQYF. CDR3 DNA sequence: TGTGCCAGCTCTGCGTCTCAAGAGACCCAGTACTTC. The variable domain in full, with the rest retrieved from reference TRBV11-1 and TRBJ2-5, is EAEVAQSPRYKITEKSQAVAFWCDPISGHATLYWYRQILGQGPELLVQFQDESVVDDSQLPKDRFSAERLKGVDSTLKIQPAELGDSAMYLCASSASQETQYFGPGTRLLVL.

V gene TRBV6-5 combines with J gene TRBJ2-7, with D perhaps TRBD2 (5 bases). V was shortened by 5 bases and J by 6 bases, with 17 bases between the two germline ends. The CDR3 is 14 amino acids. Germline V gene sequence: CDR1 MNHEY, CDR2 SVGAGI. CDR3 coding DNA: TGTGCCAGCAGTCCCTTCATCGGGGTCGGCGAGCAGTACTTC. Translated: CASSPFIGVGEQYF.

This chain links TRBV5-1 with TRBJ2-1, with a possible D match to TRBD2 (6 bases). V was cut by 7 bases and J by 3 bases, with 14 bases left in between. Germline assignment: CDR1 SGHRS and CDR2 YFSETQ. The CDR3 has 14 amino acids. DNA for the CDR3: TGCGCCAGCCTACCGGCGGGGAACTACAATGAGCAGTTCTTC. Translating gives CASLPAGNYNEQFF. Based on the CDR3 plus reference TRBV5-1 and TRBJ2-1, the full variable domain is KAGVTQTPRYLIKTRGQQVTLSCSPISGHRSVSWYQQTPGQGLQFLFEYFSETQRNKGNFPGRFSGRQFSNSRSEMNVSTLELGDSALYLCASLPAGNYNEQFFGPGTRLTVL.

This clone was seen only a few times. The chain recombines TRBV11-2 with TRBJ2-7; 12 bases are shared with TRBD1. CDR3 size: 17 residues. CDR1 SGHAT and CDR2 FQNNGV come from the germline V gene. J gave up 0 bases and V 4 bases, and 7 bases lay outside the gene matches. The CDR3 DNA follows: TGTGCCAGCAGCTCCGGGACAGGGGGCCTCAGCTCCTACGAGCAGTACTTC. Amino acid sequence: CASSSGTGGLSSYEQYF.

The gene calls are TRBV5-6 and TRBJ2-7, with a weak D call TRBD1 (6 bases). Trimming cost V 4 bases and J 5 bases, with 19 bases left between them. The germline CDR1 and CDR2 sequences are SGHDT and YYEEEE. The CDR3 has 15 amino acids. The CDR3 spells CASSPFGRGEDEQYF. Here the CDR3 DNA reads TGTGCCAGCAGCCCTTTCGGCAGGGGCGAAGACGAGCAGTACTTC.

V is TRBV6-6 and J is TRBJ2-7; TRBD2 matches at 7 bases. Germline V CDR1 and CDR2: MNHNY, SVGAGI (reference sequence). This CDR3 has 15 amino acids. With 7 bases clipped from V and 3 bases from J, the junction kept 12 bases outside the gene matches. The CDR3 region is CASTGRANTNYEQYF. CDR3 DNA sequence: TGTGCCAGCACAGGGAGGGCAAATACGAACTACGAGCAGTACTTC.

The J gene is TRBJ2-3, the V gene TRBV5-4, with 8 positions matching TRBD2. V shed 5 bases, J shed 2 bases, and the junction held 7 bases outside the gene matches. CDR3 length equals 15 residues. In germline, CDR1 is SGHNT, CDR2 YYREEE (reference sequence). The CDR3 reads CASRRSGIPTDTQYF. CDR3 bases: TGTGCCAGCAGACGTAGCGGGATACCCACAGATACGCAGTATTTT.

V gene TRBV28 combines with J gene TRBJ2-5; 7 bases map to TRBD1. Germline V CDR1 and CDR2: MDHEN, SYDVKM. CDR3 size: 13 residues. Trimming at V came to 6 bases and at J to 6 bases, leaving 7 bases not matched to a gene. The CDR3 loop is CASSEGQLKTQYF. CDR3 nucleotide sequence: TGTGCCAGCAGCGAGGGACAGCTGAAGACCCAGTACTTC. The full variable domain, completed using reference TRBV28 and TRBJ2-5, is DVKVTQSSRYLVKRTGEKVFLECVQDMDHENMFWYRQDPGLGLRLIYFSYDVKMKEKGDIPEGYSVSREKKERFSLILESASTNQTSMYLCASSEGQLKTQYFGPGTRLLVL.

The chain is built from TRBV5-4 and TRBJ1-3, with 8 bases identical to TRBD1. The germline V gene has CDR1 SGHNT and CDR2 YYREEE (reference sequence). J was trimmed by 5 bases and V by 1 base; bases with no gene match: 2. The CDR3 runs 14 residues. The CDR3 region is CASSLTGGRNTIYF. CDR3 sequence (DNA): TGTGCCAGCAGCTTGACAGGGGGGAGAAACACCATATATTTT.

The genes are TRBV19 and TRBJ1-2; D is ambiguous. This CDR3 comprises 11 residues. V shed 4 bases and J shed 7 bases, with 7 bases lying between them. CDR1 and CDR2 from the germline V gene are LNHDA and SQIVND (reference sequence). CDR3 amino acids: CASSTGLGYTF. CDR3 DNA: TGTGCCAGTAGTACTGGACTTGGCTACACCTTC.

This clone is a singleton in its sample. The chain uses TRBV11-1 and TRBJ1-2, with TRBD1 matching 9 bases. This CDR3 contains 13 residues. The junction had 5 bases not matched to a gene; V was cut back by 5 bases and J by 7 bases. Germline CDR1 and CDR2: SGHAT and FQDESV (reference sequence). CDR3 sequence reads: CASSRDRAIGYTF. The CDR3 DNA sequence: TGTGCCAGCAGCCGGGACAGGGCTATTGGCTACACCTTC.

Comments on this clone: Other DNA sequences in the same sample also yield this CDR3. The V call is TRBV30, the J call TRBJ1-5, with 9 positions matching TRBD1. Unmatched junction bases numbered 7, after V lost 4 bases and J lost 6 bases. Germline V gene lookup returns CDR1 GTSNPN and CDR2 SVGIG (reference sequence). The CDR3 consists of 14 residues. The DNA of the CDR3 is TGTGCCTGGACTTCGGGACAGGGTGGTCAGCCCCAGCATTTT. It translates to CAWTSGQGGQPQHF.

About this clone itself: The sample contains more than one DNA sequence encoding this CDR3. This rearrangement joins TRBV28 to TRBJ1-5; 7 nucleotides line up with TRBD1. The CDR3 runs to 14 residues. After removal of 6 bases from V and 0 bases from J, the junction contained 2 bases not matched to a gene. Germline assignment: CDR1 MDHEN and CDR2 SYDVKM. CDR3 in DNA: TGTGCCAGCAGCAGACAGGGTAGCAATCAGCCCCAGCATTTT. Protein: CASSRQGSNQPQHF.

The chain couples TRBV27 to TRBJ1-1; D not certain. With 5 bases removed from V and 4 bases from J, the gap between germline ends came to 14 bases. The CDR3 has 14 amino acids. Per the germline V gene, CDR1 is MNHEY and CDR2 is SMNVEV (reference sequence). The CDR3, as DNA: TGTGCCAGCAGTCCCGCCTGGCGGGGCACTGAAGCTTTCTTT. Encoded protein: CASSPAWRGTEAFF.

The V gene is TRBV19, the J gene TRBJ1-2; 7 nucleotides align to TRBD1. The CDR3 is 14 residues long. The V gene end was trimmed by 6 bases and the J gene end by 6 bases; junction bases not matched to a gene: 10. The germline CDR1 and CDR2 sequences are LNHDA and SQIVND (reference sequence). The CDR3 DNA follows: TGTGCCAGTAGGAAAGGGGGCCCCCCGGATGGCTACACCTTC. This gives the protein CASRKGGPPDGYTF.

The sample holds a few counts of this clone. V is TRBV7-9 and J is TRBJ1-2; D is unclear. The CDR3 contains 12 residues. Germline CDR1 is SEHNR and CDR2 is FQNEAQ (reference sequence). V was trimmed by 3 bases and J by 8 bases, leaving 10 bases between them. The DNA for the CDR3 is TGTGCCAGCAGCTTTCGGACTGAAGGCTACACCTTC. This codes for CASSFRTEGYTF.

This rearrangement joins TRBV2 to TRBJ2-1; D is perhaps TRBD1 (6 bases). V shed 8 bases and J shed 8 bases, with 16 bases lying between them. Germline V gene data show CDR1 as SNHLY and CDR2 as FYNNEI. The CDR3 spans 13 residues. CDR3 in amino acids: CASQIRGGYEQFF. DNA for the CDR3: TGTGCCAGCCAAATCAGGGGCGGGTATGAGCAGTTCTTC.

V is TRBV29-1 and J is TRBJ1-2, with a tentative D call TRBD1 (5 bases). This CDR3 contains 13 residues. Germline V lookup: CDR1 SQVTM, CDR2 ANQGSEA. Trimming shortened V by 4 bases and J by 6 bases, and 15 bases separated the two germline ends. In nucleotides, the CDR3 is TGCAGCGTTGTTCCACGGTCGGGGGATGGCTACACCTTC. It specifies CSVVPRSGDGYTF.

The CDR3 protein is CASSEGGRLNTEAFF. The CDR3 bases are TGTGCCAGCAGTGAAGGGGGGCGTCTGAACACTGAAGCTTTCTTT. The gene calls are TRBV2 and TRBJ1-1; maybe TRBD1 (6 bases). The germline gives CDR1 SNHLY, CDR2 FYNNEI. The CDR3 loop spans 15 amino acids. V shed 1 base and J shed 0 bases, with 9 bases lying between them. Full variable domain (rest looked up from reference TRBV2 and TRBJ1-1): EPEVTQTPSHQVTQMGQEVILRCVPISNHLYFYWYRQILGQKVEFLVSFYNNEISEKSEIFDDQFSVERPDGSNFTLKIRSTKLEDSAMYFCASSEGGRLNTEAFFGQGTRLTVV.

In its sample, this clone was seen once. DNA for the CDR3: TGTGCCAGCAGCGTAGCGGGCGGGGGGCCCTTCTCTGAGCAGTTCTTC. Protein: CASSVAGGGPFSEQFF. V usage is TRBV9 and J usage is TRBJ2-1, with 8 bases that match TRBD2. The CDR3 runs to 16 residues. The germline V gene encodes CDR1 SGDLS and CDR2 YYNGEE. V was clipped by 0 bases and J by 9 bases; unmatched bases: 11.

The chain carries TRBV5-1 and TRBJ2-1; a possible D gene is TRBD2 (5 bases). Germline V gene sequence: CDR1 SGHRS, CDR2 YFSETQ. Trimming shortened V by 4 bases and J by 9 bases, and 17 bases separated the two germline ends. The CDR3 runs 14 residues. As DNA, the CDR3 is TGCGCCAGCAGCCCCCGGATGGGAGAAGGTGAGCAGTTCTTC. Residues: CASSPRMGEGEQFF.

V usage is TRBV25-1 and J usage is TRBJ2-1; TRBD1 aligns across 8 bases. This CDR3 comprises 17 residues. The trim removed 3 bases at V and 4 bases at J, leaving 11 bases unmatched. From germline, CDR1 is MGHDK and CDR2 SYGVNS. Here the CDR3 reads CASSDISDRGFYNEQFF. For the CDR3, the DNA is TGTGCCAGCAGTGATATTAGCGACAGGGGCTTTTACAATGAGCAGTTCTTC.

The gene calls are TRBV7-7 and TRBJ2-3; 8 bases align to TRBD1. This CDR3 is built from 13 residues. Trimming took 2 bases from V and 6 from J; bases not matched to a gene: 1. Looked up from germline, CDR1 is SSHAT and CDR2 is FNYEAQ (reference sequence). CDR3 coding DNA: TGTGCCAGCAGCTTACAGGGGGCGGATACGCAGTATTTT. Amino acids: CASSLQGADTQYF.

This clone was detected only once. This chain links TRBV25-1 with TRBJ2-7; 8 positions match TRBD1. This CDR3 contains 17 residues. Germline lookup yields CDR1 MGHDK and CDR2 SYGVNS. The junction had 10 bases not matched to a gene; V was cut back by 1 base and J by 2 bases. Written as DNA, the CDR3 is TGTGCCAGCAGTGAATTCCCCGGGACAGGTAAAACCTACGAGCAGTACTTC. Translation: CASSEFPGTGKTYEQYF.

V is TRBV2 and J is TRBJ1-2; D gene unclear. V lost 3 bases, J lost 6 bases, and 11 bases lay in between. Per germline, CDR1 SNHLY and CDR2 FYNNEI. CDR3 size: 13 residues. CDR3 protein: CASSDGPWNGYTF. The CDR3 bases are TGTGCCAGCAGTGATGGGCCTTGGAATGGCTACACCTTC.